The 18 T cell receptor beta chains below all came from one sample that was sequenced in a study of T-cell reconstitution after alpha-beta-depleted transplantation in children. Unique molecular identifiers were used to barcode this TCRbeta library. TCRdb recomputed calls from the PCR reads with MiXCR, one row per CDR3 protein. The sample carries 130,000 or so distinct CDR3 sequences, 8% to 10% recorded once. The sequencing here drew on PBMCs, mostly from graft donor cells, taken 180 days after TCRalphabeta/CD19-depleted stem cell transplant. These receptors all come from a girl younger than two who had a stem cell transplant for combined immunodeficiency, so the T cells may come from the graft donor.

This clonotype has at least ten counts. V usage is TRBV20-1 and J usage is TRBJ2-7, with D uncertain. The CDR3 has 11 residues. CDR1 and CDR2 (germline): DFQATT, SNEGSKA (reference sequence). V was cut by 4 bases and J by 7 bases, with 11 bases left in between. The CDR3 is CSATPEEEQYF. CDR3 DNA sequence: TGCAGTGCTACCCCAGAGGAAGAGCAGTACTTC.

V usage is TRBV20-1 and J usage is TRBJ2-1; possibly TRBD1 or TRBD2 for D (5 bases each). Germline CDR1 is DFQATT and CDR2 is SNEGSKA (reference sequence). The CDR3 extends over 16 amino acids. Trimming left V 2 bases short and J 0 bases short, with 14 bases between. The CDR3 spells CSARPPGPHSYNEQFF. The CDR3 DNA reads TGCAGTGCTAGACCCCCGGGACCCCACTCCTACAATGAGCAGTTCTTC.

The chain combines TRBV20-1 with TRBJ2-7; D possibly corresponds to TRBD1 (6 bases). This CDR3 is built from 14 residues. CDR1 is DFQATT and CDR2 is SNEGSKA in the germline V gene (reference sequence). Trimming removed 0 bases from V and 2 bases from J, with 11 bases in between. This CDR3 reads CSARDSGVPYEQYF. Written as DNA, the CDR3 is TGCAGTGCTAGAGACTCAGGGGTTCCCTACGAGCAGTACTTC.

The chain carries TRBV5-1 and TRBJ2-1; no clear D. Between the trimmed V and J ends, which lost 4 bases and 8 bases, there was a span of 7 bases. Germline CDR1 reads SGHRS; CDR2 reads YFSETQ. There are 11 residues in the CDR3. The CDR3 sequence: CASSIQDEQFF. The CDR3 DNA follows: TGCGCCAGCAGCATCCAGGATGAGCAGTTCTTC.

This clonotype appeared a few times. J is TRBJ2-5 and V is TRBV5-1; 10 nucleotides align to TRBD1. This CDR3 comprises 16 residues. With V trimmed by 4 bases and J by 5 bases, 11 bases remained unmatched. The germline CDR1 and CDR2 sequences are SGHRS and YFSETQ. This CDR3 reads CASSPLGTGVFETQYF. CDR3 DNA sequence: TGCGCCAGCAGCCCCCTGGGGACAGGGGTATTTGAGACCCAGTACTTC.

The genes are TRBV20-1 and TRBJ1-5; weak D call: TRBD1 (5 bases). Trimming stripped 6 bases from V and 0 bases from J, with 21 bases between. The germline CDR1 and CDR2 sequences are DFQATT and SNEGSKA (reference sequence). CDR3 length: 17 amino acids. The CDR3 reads CSALLGQGGSSNQPQHF. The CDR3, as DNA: TGCAGTGCCCTACTCGGCCAGGGTGGGAGTAGCAATCAGCCCCAGCATTTT.

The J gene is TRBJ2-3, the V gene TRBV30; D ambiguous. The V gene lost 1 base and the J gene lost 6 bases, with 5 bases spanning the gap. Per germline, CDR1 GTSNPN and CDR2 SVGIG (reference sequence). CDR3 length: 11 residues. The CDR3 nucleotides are TGTGCCTGGAGTGGATCGGATACGCAGTATTTT. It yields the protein CAWSGSDTQYF.

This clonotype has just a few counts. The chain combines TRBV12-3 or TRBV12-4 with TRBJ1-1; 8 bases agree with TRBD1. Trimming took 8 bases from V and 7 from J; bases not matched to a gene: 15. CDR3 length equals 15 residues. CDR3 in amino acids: CASSFLHGTGGEAFF. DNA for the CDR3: TGTGCCAGCTCGTTTTTACACGGGACAGGCGGTGAAGCTTTCTTT.

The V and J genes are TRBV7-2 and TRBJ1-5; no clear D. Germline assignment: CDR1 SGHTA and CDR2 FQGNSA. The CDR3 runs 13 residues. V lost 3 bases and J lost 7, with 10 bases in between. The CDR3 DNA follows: TGTGCCAGCAGCTTGGCAAGGGTCCAGCCCCAGCATTTT. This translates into CASSLARVQPQHF.

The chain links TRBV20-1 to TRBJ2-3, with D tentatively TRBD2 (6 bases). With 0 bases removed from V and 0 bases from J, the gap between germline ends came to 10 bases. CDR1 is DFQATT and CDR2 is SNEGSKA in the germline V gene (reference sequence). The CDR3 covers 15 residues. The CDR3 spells CSAREGGASTDTQYF. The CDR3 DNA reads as TGCAGTGCTAGAGAGGGGGGAGCTAGCACAGATACGCAGTATTTT.

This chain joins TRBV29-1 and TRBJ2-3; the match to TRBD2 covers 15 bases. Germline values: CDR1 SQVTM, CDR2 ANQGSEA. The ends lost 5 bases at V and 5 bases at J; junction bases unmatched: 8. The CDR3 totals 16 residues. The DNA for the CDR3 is TGCAGCGTTTCCGACATGGGACTAGCGGGAGGAGATACGCAGTATTTT. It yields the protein CSVSDMGLAGGDTQYF.

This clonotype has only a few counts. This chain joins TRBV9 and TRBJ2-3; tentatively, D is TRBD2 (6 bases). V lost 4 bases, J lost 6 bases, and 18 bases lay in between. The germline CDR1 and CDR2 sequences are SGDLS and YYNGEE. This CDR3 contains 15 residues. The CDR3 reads CASSLVGRGLDTQYF. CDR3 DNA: TGTGCCAGCAGCCTAGTAGGGCGGGGTCTGGATACGCAGTATTTT.

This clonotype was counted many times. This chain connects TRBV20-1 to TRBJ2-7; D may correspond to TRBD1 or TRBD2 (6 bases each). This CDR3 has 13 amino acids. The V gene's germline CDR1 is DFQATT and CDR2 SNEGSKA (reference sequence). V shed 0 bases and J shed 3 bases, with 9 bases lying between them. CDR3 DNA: TGCAGTGCTAGAGATGGGGGGCTCTACGAGCAGTACTTC. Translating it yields CSARDGGLYEQYF.

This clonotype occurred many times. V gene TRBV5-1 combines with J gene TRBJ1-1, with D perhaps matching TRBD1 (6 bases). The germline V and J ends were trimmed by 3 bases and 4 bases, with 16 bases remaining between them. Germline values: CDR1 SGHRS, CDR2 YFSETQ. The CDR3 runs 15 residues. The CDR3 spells CASSSPQGLITEAFF. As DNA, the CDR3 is TGCGCCAGCAGCTCCCCACAGGGTTTGATCACTGAAGCTTTCTTT.

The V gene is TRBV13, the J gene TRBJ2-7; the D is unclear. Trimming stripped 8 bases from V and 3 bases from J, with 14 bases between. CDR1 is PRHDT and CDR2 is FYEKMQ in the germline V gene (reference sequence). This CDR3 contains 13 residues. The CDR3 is CASGAGLLYEQYF. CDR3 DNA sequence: TGTGCCAGCGGCGCTGGGCTCCTCTACGAGCAGTACTTC. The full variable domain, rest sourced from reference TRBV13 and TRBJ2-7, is AAGVIQSPRHLIKEKRETATLKCYPIPRHDTVYWYQQGPGQDPQFLISFYEKMQSDKGSIPDRFSAQQFSDYHSELNMSSLELGDSALYFCASGAGLLYEQYFGPGTRLTVT.

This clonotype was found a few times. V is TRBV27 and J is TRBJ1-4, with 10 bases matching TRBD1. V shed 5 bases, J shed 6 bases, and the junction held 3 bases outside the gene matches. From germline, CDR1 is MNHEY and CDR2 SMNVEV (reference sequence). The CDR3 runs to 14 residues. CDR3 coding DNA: TGTGCCAGCAGTACGGGACAGGGGTATGAAAAACTGTTTTTT. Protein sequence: CASSTGQGYEKLFF.

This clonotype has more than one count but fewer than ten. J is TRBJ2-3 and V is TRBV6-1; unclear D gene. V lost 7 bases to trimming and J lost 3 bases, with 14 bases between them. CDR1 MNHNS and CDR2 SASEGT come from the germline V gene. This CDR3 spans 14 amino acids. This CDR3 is CASKSGLWTDTQYF. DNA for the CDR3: TGTGCCAGCAAGTCCGGGCTCTGGACAGATACGCAGTATTTT.

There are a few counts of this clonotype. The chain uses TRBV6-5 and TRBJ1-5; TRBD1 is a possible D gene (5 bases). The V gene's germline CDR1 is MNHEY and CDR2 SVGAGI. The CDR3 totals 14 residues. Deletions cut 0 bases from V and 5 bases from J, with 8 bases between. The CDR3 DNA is TGTGCCAGCAGTTACTCGTCGGGGGATCAGCCCCAGCATTTT. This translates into CASSYSSGDQPQHF.